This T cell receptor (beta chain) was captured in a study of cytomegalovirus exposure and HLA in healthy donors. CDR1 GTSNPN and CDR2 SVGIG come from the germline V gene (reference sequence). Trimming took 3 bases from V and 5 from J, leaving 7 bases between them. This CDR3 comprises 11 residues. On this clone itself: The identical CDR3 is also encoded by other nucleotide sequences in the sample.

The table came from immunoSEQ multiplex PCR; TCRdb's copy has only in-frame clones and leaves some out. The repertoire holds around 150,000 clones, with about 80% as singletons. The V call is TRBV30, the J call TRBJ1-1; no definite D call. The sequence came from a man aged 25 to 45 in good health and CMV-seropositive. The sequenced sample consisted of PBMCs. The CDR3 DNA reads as TGTGCCTGGAGCCCAGGTACTGAAGCTTTCTTT. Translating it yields CAWSPGTEAFF.